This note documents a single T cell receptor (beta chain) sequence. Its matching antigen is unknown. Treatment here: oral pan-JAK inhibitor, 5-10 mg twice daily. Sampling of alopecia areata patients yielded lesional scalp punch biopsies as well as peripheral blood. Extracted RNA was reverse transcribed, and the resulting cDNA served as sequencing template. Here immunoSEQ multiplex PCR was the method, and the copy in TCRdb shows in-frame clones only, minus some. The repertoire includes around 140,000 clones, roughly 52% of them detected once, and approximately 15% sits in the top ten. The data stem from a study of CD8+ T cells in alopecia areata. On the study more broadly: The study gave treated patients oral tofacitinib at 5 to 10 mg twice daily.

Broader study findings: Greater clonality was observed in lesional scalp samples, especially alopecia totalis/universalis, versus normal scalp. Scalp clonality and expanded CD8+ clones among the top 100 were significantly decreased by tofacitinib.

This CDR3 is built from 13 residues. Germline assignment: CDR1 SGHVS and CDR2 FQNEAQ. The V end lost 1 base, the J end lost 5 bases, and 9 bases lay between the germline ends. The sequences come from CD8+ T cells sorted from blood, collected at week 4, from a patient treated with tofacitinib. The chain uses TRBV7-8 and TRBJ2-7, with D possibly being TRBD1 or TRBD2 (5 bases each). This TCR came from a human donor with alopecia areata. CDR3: CASSLGGVNEQYF. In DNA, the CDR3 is TGTGCCAGCAGCTTAGGAGGGGTCAACGAGCAGTACTTC.